The rows below give T cell receptor beta chains drawn from one sample of a study of blood T cell repertoires in COVID-19. TCRdb's table, derived via immunoSEQ multiplex PCR, lists solely in-frame clones and lacks some. The sample has some 400,000 clones, about 80% seen once. Sequenced: peripheral blood. Source of these receptors: a human donor with acute or convalescent COVID-19. The donor label of this sample is uncertain. CDR3s include the opening cysteine and the closing phenylalanine or tryptophan. D genes are given only for firm matches. Clone size is given for some rows only: seen once, a few or many times, or a class if the clone is expanded.

>-|few|TRBJ2-4|TRBV6-2/TRBV6-3
CASSPADWNIQYF
TGTGCCAGCAGTCCAGCTGACTGGAACATTCAGTACTTC
>-|-|TRBJ2-7|TRBV10-2
CASNGDSERAYEQYF
TGCGCCAGCAATGGAGACAGCGAGCGAGCCTACGAGCAGTACTTC
>-|-|TRBJ2-7|TRBV6-1
CASSEVGTGSRYEQYF
TGTGCCAGCAGTGAGGTCGGCACAGGGTCTAGGTACGAGCAGTACTTC
>TRBD1|-|TRBJ1-6|TRBV5-1
CASSIALGQGDSPLHF
TGCGCCAGCAGTATCGCCTTGGGACAGGGAGACTCACCCCTCCACTTT
>-|few|TRBJ2-5|TRBV5-4
CASSLDGTRPTQYF
TGTGCCAGCAGCTTGGACGGGACACGGCCGACCCAGTACTTC
>TRBD1|-|TRBJ2-2|TRBV5-6
CASSPGQPYMKYTGELFF
TGTGCCAGCAGCCCGGGACAGCCGTATATGAAATACACCGGGGAGCTGTTTTTT
>-|-|TRBJ2-3|TRBV6-5
CASTGQPVPTDTQYF
TGTGCCAGCACTGGGCAACCCGTACCCACAGATACGCAGTATTTT
>TRBD2|-|TRBJ2-7|TRBV5-1
CASSQSGTSVYEQYF
TGCGCCAGCAGCCAGTCCGGGACTAGCGTCTACGAGCAGTACTTC
>-|-|TRBJ1-6|TRBV30
CAWSPGNNSPLHF
TGTGCCTGGAGCCCAGGGAATAATTCACCCCTCCACTTT
>-|-|TRBJ1-2|TRBV7-2
CASSLVAGKIVGYTF
TGTGCCAGCAGCTTAGTAGCAGGGAAGATAGTAGGCTACACCTTC
>-|-|TRBJ1-2|TRBV2
CASSDRLSNYGYTF
TGTGCCAGCAGTGACCGATTGAGTAACTATGGCTACACCTTC
>TRBD1|-|TRBJ1-2|TRBV4-2
CASSQAGTGEYGYTF
TGTGCCAGCAGCCAAGCAGGGACAGGGGAGTATGGCTACACCTTC
>TRBD1|few|TRBJ2-7|TRBV6-1
CASSAGGTLSSYEQYF
TGTGCCAGCAGTGCAGGGGGCACCCTGAGCTCCTACGAGCAGTACTTC
>TRBD1|few|TRBJ1-1|TRBV3-1/TRBV3-2
CASTLDRVNTEAFF
TGTGCCAGCACCCTGGACAGGGTGAACACTGAAGCTTTCTTT